These 20 T cell receptor beta chains were sequenced from one sample in a study of T cell responses to AZD1222 COVID-19 vaccine. Sequencing used immunoSEQ multiplex PCR; TCRdb keeps in-frame clones, though not all of them. The sample yields 130,000 to 150,000 clones, roughly 93% seen once. The sample consisted of peripheral blood, taken after recovery from COVID-19. The receptors originated from an adult who had recovered from COVID-19.

The gene calls are TRBV9 and TRBJ2-5; TRBD1 is a possible D gene (6 bases). The CDR3 is 16 amino acids. CDR1 is SGDLS, CDR2 YYNGEE, per germline. Between the trimmed V and J ends, which lost 3 bases and 0 bases, there was a span of 15 bases. Here the CDR3 reads CASSAFQGLHQETQYF. The DNA of the CDR3 is TGTGCCAGCAGCGCCTTCCAGGGGCTCCACCAAGAGACCCAGTACTTC.

For this clone: At one of its ends the junction is not consistent with the germline gene, which may arise from a read error. The rearrangement uses TRBV19 and TRBJ2-6; 8 positions match TRBD2. Germline V gives CDR1 LNHDA, CDR2 SQIVND (reference sequence). This CDR3 contains 20 residues. DNA of the CDR3: TGTGCTAGTAGGGGCAGGGGTGCGGGAGGCTACAGCTCTGGGGCCAACGTCCTGACTTTC. Its translation: CASRGRGAGGYSSGANVLTF.

The chain has TRBV27 and TRBJ2-5, with 7 nucleotides matching TRBD1. J gave up 4 bases and V 0 bases, and 5 bases lay outside the gene matches. The CDR3 runs 15 residues. CDR1 MNHEY and CDR2 SMNVEV come from the germline V gene (reference sequence). In DNA form, the CDR3 reads TGTGCCAGCAGTTTATCGGGCAGGGGGAGAGAGACCCAGTACTTC. Translating it yields CASSLSGRGRETQYF.

The genes are TRBV4-1 and TRBJ2-7; D may be TRBD1 (5 bases). The V and J ends lost 1 base and 3 bases respectively, with 7 bases between them. The CDR3 length is 13 residues. Germline V gives CDR1 MGHRA, CDR2 YSYEKL. CDR3 loop: CASSQGRVYEQYF. CDR3 nucleotide sequence: TGCGCCAGCAGCCAAGGCAGGGTCTACGAGCAGTACTTC.

The J gene is TRBJ2-5, the V gene TRBV11-2, with 7 bases fitting TRBD1. Germline V gene sequence: CDR1 SGHAT, CDR2 FQNNGV. Germline trimming cut 1 base from V and 0 bases from J; bases unmatched to any gene: 8. This CDR3 region has 17 residues. CDR3 sequence: CASSLGYSTGYQETQYF. In DNA, the CDR3 is TGTGCCAGCAGCTTAGGATATTCGACAGGGTACCAAGAGACCCAGTACTTC. The full variable domain, with the rest looked up from reference TRBV11-2 and TRBJ2-5, is EAGVAQSPRYKIIEKRQSVAFWCNPISGHATLYWYQQILGQGPKLLIQFQNNGVVDDSQLPKDRFSAERLKGVDSTLKIQPAKLEDSAVYLCASSLGYSTGYQETQYFGPGTRLLVL.

The chain combines TRBV10-3 with TRBJ2-5, with 8 bases aligning to TRBD2. CDR1 ENHRY and CDR2 SYGVKD come from the germline V gene. J gave up 4 bases and V 5 bases, and 6 bases lay outside the gene matches. The CDR3 has 14 amino acids. The CDR3 reads CAISSAGGGETQYF. In nucleotides, the CDR3 is TGTGCCATCAGTTCTGCGGGAGGAGGAGAGACCCAGTACTTC.

This chain connects TRBV29-1 to TRBJ2-3; possibly TRBD1 for D (6 bases). The CDR3 totals 11 residues. V lost 6 bases, J lost 3 bases, and 7 bases lay in between. Per the germline V gene, CDR1 is SQVTM and CDR2 is ANQGSEA. This chain's CDR3 is CSVRGTDTQYF. CDR3 sequence (DNA): TGCAGCGTCAGGGGTACAGATACGCAGTATTTT.

The V call is TRBV5-1, the J call TRBJ2-5; no reliable D call. V lost 4 bases to trimming and J lost 5 bases, with 12 bases between them. This CDR3 is built from 13 residues. In germline, CDR1 is SGHRS, CDR2 YFSETQ. CDR3 amino acids: CASSPYADETQYF. As DNA, the CDR3 is TGCGCCAGCAGCCCCTACGCAGACGAGACCCAGTACTTC.

In regard to this clone: At one end, the junction sequence differs from germline, possibly due to a read error. The chain employs TRBV11-3 and TRBJ2-5; D is unclear. Germline lookup yields CDR1 SGHNT and CDR2 YENEEA. This CDR3 spans 13 amino acids. The CDR3 coding sequence is TGTGCCAGCAGCTTTTCACGGCAAGACACCCAGTACTTC. Its translation: CASSFSRQDTQYF.

The chain joins TRBV3-1 (or the pseudogene TRBV3-2) to TRBJ1-2; D not certain. The CDR3 is 12 residues long. V gave up 0 bases and J gave up 9 bases, with 8 bases separating them. Germline loops: CDR1 LGHDT, CDR2 YNNKEL (reference sequence). CDR3 region: CASSQDQQRYTF. CDR3 bases: TGTGCCAGCAGCCAAGATCAGCAGCGCTACACCTTC.

Here the CDR3 reads CASSENRLTDTQYF. CDR3 nucleotide sequence: TGTGCCAGCAGCGAAAATAGACTCACAGATACGCAGTATTTT. The chain links TRBV11-2 to TRBJ2-3; D not resolved. The CDR3 covers 14 residues. Germline V gene data show CDR1 as SGHAT and CDR2 as FQNNGV. Trimming cost V 5 bases and J 2 bases, with 11 bases left between them. Full variable domain (outside the CDR3, taken from reference TRBV11-2 and TRBJ2-3): EAGVAQSPRYKIIEKRQSVAFWCNPISGHATLYWYQQILGQGPKLLIQFQNNGVVDDSQLPKDRFSAERLKGVDSTLKIQPAKLEDSAVYLCASSENRLTDTQYFGPGTRLTVL.

The chain is built from TRBV25-1 and TRBJ2-3; possibly TRBD1 for D (6 bases). V was pared by 0 bases and J by 1 base, with 17 bases between. CDR3 length equals 18 residues. From germline, CDR1 is MGHDK and CDR2 SYGVNS. The CDR3 DNA is TGTGCCAGCAGTGAATACAGATTTCCGCGGACAGGCACAGATACGCAGTATTTT. Translation gives CASSEYRFPRTGTDTQYF.

The chain couples TRBV18 to TRBJ2-7, with a tentative D call TRBD2 (5 bases). CDR3 size: 15 residues. Germline CDR1 and CDR2: KGHSH and LQKENI. V was shortened by 1 base and J by 0 bases, with 10 bases between the two germline ends. The CDR3 DNA is TGTGCCAGCTCACCACGAGGGAAAGGCTCCTACGAGCAGTACTTC. It yields the protein CASSPRGKGSYEQYF.

The chain uses TRBV18 and TRBJ2-5; D remains ambiguous. V gave up 2 bases and J gave up 7 bases, with 5 bases separating them. CDR3 size: 11 residues. Looked up from germline, CDR1 is KGHSH and CDR2 is LQKENI. CDR3 nucleotide sequence: TGTGCCAGCTCACCAGTGTGGACCCAGTACTTC. The encoded protein is CASSPVWTQYF.

CDR3 sequence: CASSPVRVEHYGYTF. CDR3 nucleotide sequence: TGCGCCAGCAGCCCGGTCAGGGTTGAGCACTATGGCTACACCTTC. The chain recombines TRBV5-1 with TRBJ1-2, with D possibly being TRBD1 (5 bases). V was pared by 4 bases and J by 3 bases, with 16 bases between. Germline CDR1 and CDR2: SGHRS and YFSETQ. The CDR3 contains 15 residues.

The chain is built from TRBV7-9 and TRBJ2-7; no reliable D call. Germline assignment: CDR1 SEHNR and CDR2 FQNEAQ (reference sequence). This CDR3 is built from 12 residues. The germline V and J ends were trimmed by 5 bases and 3 bases, with 8 bases remaining between them. The CDR3 reads CASSGYSYEQYF. CDR3 DNA sequence: TGTGCCAGCAGCGGATACAGCTACGAGCAGTACTTC.

This clone was recorded once. The gene calls are TRBV4-1 and TRBJ2-1; the D is unclear. CDR3 length: 14 amino acids. CDR1 is MGHRA and CDR2 is YSYEKL in the germline V gene. The germline V and J ends were trimmed by 2 bases and 3 bases, with 8 bases remaining between them. CDR3 amino acids: CASSQTEVYNEQFF. The CDR3 DNA sequence: TGCGCCAGCAGCCAAACTGAGGTCTACAATGAGCAGTTCTTC.

The genes are TRBV28 and TRBJ2-7; TRBD2 matches 14 bases. This CDR3 is built from 15 residues. V shed 6 bases, J shed 2 bases, and the junction held 3 bases outside the gene matches. Germline lookup yields CDR1 MDHEN and CDR2 SYDVKM. This chain's CDR3 is CASRGLAGGTYEQYF. CDR3 DNA sequence: TGTGCCAGCAGAGGACTAGCGGGAGGTACCTACGAGCAGTACTTC.

The J gene is TRBJ1-5, the V gene TRBV28; 9 bases match TRBD1. V shed 4 bases, J shed 6 bases, and the junction held 4 bases outside the gene matches. The V gene's germline CDR1 is MDHEN and CDR2 SYDVKM. There are 14 residues in the CDR3. The DNA for the CDR3 is TGTGCCAGCAGTTGGGGGACAGGGTTTCAGCCCCAGCATTTT. Its translation: CASSWGTGFQPQHF.

V gene TRBV11-2 combines with J gene TRBJ2-7; TRBD2 matches at 10 bases. This CDR3 spans 18 amino acids. Trimming at V came to 2 bases and at J to 4 bases, leaving 14 bases not matched to a gene. Germline V gene sequence: CDR1 SGHAT, CDR2 FQNNGV. The CDR3 DNA reads as TGTGCCAGCAGCTTATGGACTAGCGGCAATCACCGGGATTACGAGCAGTACTTC. This sequence encodes CASSLWTSGNHRDYEQYF. Filled out from reference TRBV11-2 and TRBJ2-7, the complete variable domain reads EAGVAQSPRYKIIEKRQSVAFWCNPISGHATLYWYQQILGQGPKLLIQFQNNGVVDDSQLPKDRFSAERLKGVDSTLKIQPAKLEDSAVYLCASSLWTSGNHRDYEQYFGPGTRLTVT.